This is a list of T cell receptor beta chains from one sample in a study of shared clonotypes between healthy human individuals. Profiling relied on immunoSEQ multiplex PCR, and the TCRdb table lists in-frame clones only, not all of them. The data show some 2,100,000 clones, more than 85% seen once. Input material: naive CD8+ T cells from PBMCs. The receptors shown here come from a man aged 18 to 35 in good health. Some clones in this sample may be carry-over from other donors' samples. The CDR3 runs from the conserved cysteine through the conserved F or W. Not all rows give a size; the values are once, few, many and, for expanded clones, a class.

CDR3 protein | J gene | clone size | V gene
CASMTASYEQYF | TRBJ2-7 | - | TRBV2
CASSSTNGNEQFF | TRBJ2-1 | - | TRBV7-9
CASSPAGTGIYEQYF | TRBJ2-7 | - | TRBV18
CASSLADGYTF | TRBJ1-2 | - | TRBV5-6
CSVVGYFSTDTQYF | TRBJ2-3 | - | TRBV29-1
CASSPLDSPSTDTQYF | TRBJ2-3 | - | TRBV27
CATAPGAGTEAFF | TRBJ1-1 | once | TRBV2
CASSLEINFQETQYF | TRBJ2-5 | - | TRBV7-2
CASSGDYEQYF | TRBJ2-7 | - | TRBV5-1
CASSRGVILAGETYEQYF | TRBJ2-7 | - | TRBV5-1
CASSEPGYLDTEAFF | TRBJ1-1 | - | TRBV6-1